The T cell receptor beta chain under discussion was sequenced for a study of tumor-infiltrating lymphocytes in primary liver carcinoma. Taking about 18-30 mg of unsorted bulk tissue, the authors co-extracted RNA and DNA. Researchers generated TCR beta cDNA from about 530 ng of total RNA, relying on a constant-region primer. Each TCR beta library was derived from three nested multiplex PCR rounds that employed slightly modified ARM-PCR. PCR rounds one and two used TRBV1-TRBV30 forward primers with a C-beta reverse primer for about 9 cycles each. Each CDR3 protein gets one entry after TCRdb re-called the multiplex PCR reads with MiXCR. Of about 92,000 distinct CDR3 sequences detected, just under 70% appear once; the ten largest clones hold around 30%. To note about this clonotype: The CDR3 ends on some other residue instead of the conserved phenylalanine or tryptophan, so this is likely a read error.

The germline gives CDR1 SGHAT, CDR2 FQNNGV. This CDR3 has 17 residues. The sequenced sample consisted of tumor-adjacent normal liver tissue. V gene TRBV11-2 combines with J gene TRBJ2-3; TRBD1 matches 10 bases. The sequence derives from a man aged 35 to 55 with primary liver carcinoma and hepatitis B virus infection. The DNA of the CDR3 is TGTGCCAACAGCTTAGATCTTGGGACAGGGGCGAGCGATACGCAGTATTTA. Amino acids: CANSLDLGTGASDTQYL.